The source of this T cell receptor beta chain is a study of T cell repertoires in cytomegalovirus infection. Study-level background: Recently identified HLA-C-restricted CMV epitopes and well-studied HLA-B-restricted CMV epitopes were used by the study. Public TCR beta signatures marked donors with CMV infection and the matching HLA.

The CDR3 spans 20 residues. Trimming at V came to 2 bases and at J to 0 bases, leaving 14 bases not matched to a gene. Germline-derived CDR1 and CDR2 are MNHEY and SVGEGT. TCRdb reprocessed the reads via MiXCR and lists one record per CDR3 protein. The repertoire holds some 920,000 distinct CDR3 sequences, 31% seen once, with over 13% in the top ten. Study-level points and caveats: In two of eight donors, the top clonotype was HLA-C-restricted CMV-specific.

As regards this clonotype: Its antigen is as yet unknown.

The sequencing here drew on cultured CD8+ T cells from PBMCs, taken from culture after CMV antigen stimulation. This TCR derives from a human donor in good health (CMV status not recorded). Some clones in this sample may be carry-over from other donors' samples. The J gene is TRBJ2-2, the V gene TRBV6-2 or TRBV6-3; 8 nucleotides align to TRBD1. CDR3 protein: CASSYLRDRRRPTNTGELFF. CDR3 nucleotide sequence: TGTGCCAGCAGTTACCTCCGGGACAGGAGACGACCCACGAACACCGGGGAGCTGTTTTTT.